This T cell receptor (beta chain) was found in a study of CD8+ T cells in alopecia areata. With 2 bases removed from V and 5 bases from J, the gap between germline ends came to 1 base. This CDR3 is built from 10 residues. From germline, CDR1 is MGHDK and CDR2 SYGVNS. Following RNA extraction, reverse transcription yielded cDNA that acted as the sequencing template. Sequencing used immunoSEQ multiplex PCR; TCRdb keeps in-frame clones, though not all of them. The repertoire holds almost 35,000 clones, with around 50% as singletons. This clone has more than one count but fewer than ten. The source of this sequence is a human donor with alopecia areata. Specimen: NKG2D-high CD8+ T cells sorted from blood. This chain uses TRBV25-1 with TRBJ2-7; unclear D gene. The CDR3 loop reads CASSEHEQYF. For the CDR3, the DNA is TGTGCCAGCAGTGAACACGAGCAGTACTTC.